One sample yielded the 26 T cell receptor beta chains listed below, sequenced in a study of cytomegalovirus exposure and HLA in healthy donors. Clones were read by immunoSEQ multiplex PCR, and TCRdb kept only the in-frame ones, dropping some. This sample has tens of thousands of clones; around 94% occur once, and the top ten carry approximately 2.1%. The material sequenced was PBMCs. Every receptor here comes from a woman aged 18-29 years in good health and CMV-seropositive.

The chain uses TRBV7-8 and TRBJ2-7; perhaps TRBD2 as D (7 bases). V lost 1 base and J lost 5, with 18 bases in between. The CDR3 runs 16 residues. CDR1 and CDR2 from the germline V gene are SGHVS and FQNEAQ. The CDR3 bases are TGTGCCAGCAGCTTAGTGGGCGGGGGCCGTGGGAACGAGCAGTACTTC. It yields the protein CASSLVGGGRGNEQYF.

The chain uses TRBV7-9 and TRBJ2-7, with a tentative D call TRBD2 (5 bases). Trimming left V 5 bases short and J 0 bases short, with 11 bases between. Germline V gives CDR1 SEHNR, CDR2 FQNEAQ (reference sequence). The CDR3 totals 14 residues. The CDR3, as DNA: TGTGCCAGCAGCCCTGACTATGCCTCCTACGAGCAGTACTTC. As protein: CASSPDYASYEQYF.

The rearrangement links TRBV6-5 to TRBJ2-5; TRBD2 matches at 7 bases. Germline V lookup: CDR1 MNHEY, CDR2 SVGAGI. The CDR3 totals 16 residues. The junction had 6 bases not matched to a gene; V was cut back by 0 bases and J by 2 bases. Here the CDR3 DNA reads TGTGCCAGCAGTTACTCCGGGGGAGGGCCTCAAGAGACCCAGTACTTC. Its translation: CASSYSGGGPQETQYF.

The CDR3 sequence: CASSLISGTGWKEQYF. CDR3 bases: TGTGCCAGCAGCTTGATTTCAGGGACAGGGTGGAAGGAGCAGTACTTC. The genes are TRBV5-6 and TRBJ2-7; 9 bases match TRBD1. The germline V gene has CDR1 SGHDT and CDR2 YYEEEE. The CDR3 length is 16 residues. V lost 1 base, J lost 7 bases, and 12 bases stayed unmatched.

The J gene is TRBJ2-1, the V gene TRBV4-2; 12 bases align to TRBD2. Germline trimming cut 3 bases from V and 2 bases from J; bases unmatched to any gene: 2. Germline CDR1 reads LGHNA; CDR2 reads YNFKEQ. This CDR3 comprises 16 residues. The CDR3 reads CASSHTSGGPYNEQFF. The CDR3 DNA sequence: TGTGCCAGCAGCCACACTAGCGGGGGGCCCTACAATGAGCAGTTCTTC.

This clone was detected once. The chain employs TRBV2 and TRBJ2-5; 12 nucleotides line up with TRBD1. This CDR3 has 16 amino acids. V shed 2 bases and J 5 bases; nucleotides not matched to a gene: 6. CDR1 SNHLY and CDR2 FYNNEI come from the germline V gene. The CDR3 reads CASSETGTGGAETQYF. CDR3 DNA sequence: TGTGCCAGCAGTGAAACCGGGACAGGGGGCGCGGAGACCCAGTACTTC. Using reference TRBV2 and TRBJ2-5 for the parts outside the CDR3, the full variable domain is EPEVTQTPSHQVTQMGQEVILRCVPISNHLYFYWYRQILGQKVEFLVSFYNNEISEKSEIFDDQFSVERPDGSNFTLKIRSTKLEDSAMYFCASSETGTGGAETQYFGPGTRLLVL.

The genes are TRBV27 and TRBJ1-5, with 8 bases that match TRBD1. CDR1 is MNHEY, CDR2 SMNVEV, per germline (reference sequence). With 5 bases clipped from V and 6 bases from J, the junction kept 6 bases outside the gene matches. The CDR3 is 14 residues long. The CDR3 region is CASSPQGVGQPQHF. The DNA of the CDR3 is TGTGCCAGCAGTCCACAGGGGGTCGGTCAGCCCCAGCATTTT.

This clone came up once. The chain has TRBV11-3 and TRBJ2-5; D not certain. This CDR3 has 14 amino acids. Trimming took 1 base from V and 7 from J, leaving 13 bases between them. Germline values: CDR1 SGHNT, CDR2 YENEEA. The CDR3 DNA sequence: TGTGCCAGCAGCTTAGCGAGACTCTCCCGGACCCAGTACTTC. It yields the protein CASSLARLSRTQYF. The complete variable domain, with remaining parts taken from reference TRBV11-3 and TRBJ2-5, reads EAGVVQSPRYKIIEKKQPVAFWCNPISGHNTLYWYLQNLGQGPELLIRYENEEAVDDSQLPKDRFSAERLKGVDSTLKIQPAELGDSAVYLCASSLARLSRTQYFGPGTRLLVL.

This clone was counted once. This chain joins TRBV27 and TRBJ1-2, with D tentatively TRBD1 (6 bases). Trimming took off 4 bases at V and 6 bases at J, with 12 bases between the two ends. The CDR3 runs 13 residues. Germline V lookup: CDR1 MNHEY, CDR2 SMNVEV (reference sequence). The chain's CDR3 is CASSWGGGDGYTF. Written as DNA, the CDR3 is TGTGCCAGCAGTTGGGGAGGGGGAGATGGCTACACCTTC.

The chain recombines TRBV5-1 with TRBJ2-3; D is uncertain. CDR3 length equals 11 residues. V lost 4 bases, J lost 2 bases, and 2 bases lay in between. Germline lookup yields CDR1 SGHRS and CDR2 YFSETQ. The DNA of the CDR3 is TGCGCCAGCAGCCACACAGATACGCAGTATTTT. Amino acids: CASSHTDTQYF.

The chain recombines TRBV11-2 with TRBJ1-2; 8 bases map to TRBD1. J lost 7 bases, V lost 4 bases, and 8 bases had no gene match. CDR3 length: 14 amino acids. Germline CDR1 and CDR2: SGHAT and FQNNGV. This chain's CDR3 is CASSSIRGQRGYTF. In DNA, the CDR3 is TGTGCCAGCAGCTCGATCAGGGGGCAACGTGGCTACACCTTC.

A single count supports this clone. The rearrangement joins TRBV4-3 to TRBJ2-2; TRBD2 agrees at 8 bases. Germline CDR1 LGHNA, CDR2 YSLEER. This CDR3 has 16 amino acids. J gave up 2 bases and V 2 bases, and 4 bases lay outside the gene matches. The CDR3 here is CASSQNSGANTGELFF. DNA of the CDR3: TGCGCCAGCAGCCAAAATAGCGGGGCCAACACCGGGGAGCTGTTTTTT.

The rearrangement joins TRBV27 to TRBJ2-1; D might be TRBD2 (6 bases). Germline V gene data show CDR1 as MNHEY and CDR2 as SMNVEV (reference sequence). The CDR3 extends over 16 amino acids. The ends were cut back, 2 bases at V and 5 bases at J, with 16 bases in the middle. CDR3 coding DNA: TGTGCCAGCAGTTTACCCACTAGCCCTCCTAACAATGAGCAGTTCTTC. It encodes CASSLPTSPPNNEQFF.

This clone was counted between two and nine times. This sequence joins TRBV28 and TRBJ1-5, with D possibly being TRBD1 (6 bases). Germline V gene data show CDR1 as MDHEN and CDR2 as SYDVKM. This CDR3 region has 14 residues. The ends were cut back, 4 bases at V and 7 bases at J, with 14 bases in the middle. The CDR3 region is CASSSPGQPQPQHF. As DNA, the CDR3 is TGTGCCAGCAGTTCCCCTGGACAGCCACAGCCCCAGCATTTT. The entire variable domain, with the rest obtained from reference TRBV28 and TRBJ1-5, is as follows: DVKVTQSSRYLVKRTGEKVFLECVQDMDHENMFWYRQDPGLGLRLIYFSYDVKMKEKGDIPEGYSVSREKKERFSLILESASTNQTSMYLCASSSPGQPQPQHFGDGTRLSIL.

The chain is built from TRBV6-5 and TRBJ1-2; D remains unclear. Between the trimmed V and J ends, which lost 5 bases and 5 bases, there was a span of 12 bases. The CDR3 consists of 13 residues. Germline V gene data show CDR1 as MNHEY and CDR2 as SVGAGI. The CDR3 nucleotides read TGTGCCAGCAGTACGGGGTTCAATTATGGCTACACCTTC. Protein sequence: CASSTGFNYGYTF.

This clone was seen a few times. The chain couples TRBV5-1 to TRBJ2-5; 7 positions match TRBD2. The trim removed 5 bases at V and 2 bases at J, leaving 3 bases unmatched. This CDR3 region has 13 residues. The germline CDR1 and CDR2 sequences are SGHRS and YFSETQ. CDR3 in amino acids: CASRMGLQETQYF. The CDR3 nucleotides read TGCGCCAGCAGGATGGGACTACAAGAGACCCAGTACTTC.

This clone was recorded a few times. Here the CDR3 reads CAWSNRDRGNTEAFF. The CDR3 DNA reads as TGTGCCTGGAGTAATAGGGACAGGGGGAACACTGAAGCTTTCTTT. The genes are TRBV30 and TRBJ1-1; 10 bases agree with TRBD1. The germline V gene has CDR1 GTSNPN and CDR2 SVGIG (reference sequence). This CDR3 is 15 amino acids long. After removal of 2 bases from V and 1 base from J, the junction contained 4 bases not matched to a gene.

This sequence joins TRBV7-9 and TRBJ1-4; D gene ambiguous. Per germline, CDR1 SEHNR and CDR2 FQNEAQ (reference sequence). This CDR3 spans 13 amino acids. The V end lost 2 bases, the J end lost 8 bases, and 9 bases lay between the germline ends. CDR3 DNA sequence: TGTGCCAGCAGCTTATTGGCGGAGGAAAAACTGTTTTTT. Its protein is CASSLLAEEKLFF.

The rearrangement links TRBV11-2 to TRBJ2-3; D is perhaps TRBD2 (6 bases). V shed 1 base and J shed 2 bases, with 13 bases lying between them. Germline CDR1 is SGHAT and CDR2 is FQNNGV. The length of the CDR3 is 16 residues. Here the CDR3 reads CASSLGLARDTDTQYF. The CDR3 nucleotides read TGTGCCAGCAGCTTAGGGCTAGCGAGAGACACAGATACGCAGTATTTT.

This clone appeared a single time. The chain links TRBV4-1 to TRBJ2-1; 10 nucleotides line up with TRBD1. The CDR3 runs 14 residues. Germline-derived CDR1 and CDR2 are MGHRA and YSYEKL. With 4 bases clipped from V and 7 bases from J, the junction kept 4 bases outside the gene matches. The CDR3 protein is CASSLPGQGNEQFF. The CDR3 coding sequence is TGCGCCAGCAGCCTCCCGGGACAGGGGAATGAGCAGTTCTTC.

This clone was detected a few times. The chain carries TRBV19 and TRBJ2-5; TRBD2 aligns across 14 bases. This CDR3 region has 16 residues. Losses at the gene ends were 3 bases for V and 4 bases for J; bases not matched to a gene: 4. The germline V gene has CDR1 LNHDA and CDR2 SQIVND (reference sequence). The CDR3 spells CASSIRTSGRLETQYF. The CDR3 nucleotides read TGTGCCAGTAGTATCCGGACTAGCGGGAGGTTAGAGACCCAGTACTTC.

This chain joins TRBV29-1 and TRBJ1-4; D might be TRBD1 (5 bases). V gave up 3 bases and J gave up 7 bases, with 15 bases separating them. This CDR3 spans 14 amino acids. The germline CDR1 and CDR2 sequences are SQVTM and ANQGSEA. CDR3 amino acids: CSVDERGLGEKLFF. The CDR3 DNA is TGCAGCGTTGATGAAAGGGGTTTGGGTGAAAAACTGTTTTTT.

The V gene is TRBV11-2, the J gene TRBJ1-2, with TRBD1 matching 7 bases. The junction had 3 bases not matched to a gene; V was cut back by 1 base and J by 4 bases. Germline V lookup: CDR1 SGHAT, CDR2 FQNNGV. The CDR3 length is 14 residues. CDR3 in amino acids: CASSLGQGPYGYTF. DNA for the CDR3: TGTGCCAGCAGCTTAGGACAGGGCCCCTATGGCTACACCTTC.

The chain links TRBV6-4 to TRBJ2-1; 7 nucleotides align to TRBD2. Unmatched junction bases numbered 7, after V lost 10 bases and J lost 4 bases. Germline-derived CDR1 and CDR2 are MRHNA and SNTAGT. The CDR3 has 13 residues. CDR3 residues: CATPCGGYNEQFF. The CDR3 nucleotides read TGTGCCACCCCCTGCGGGGGTTACAATGAGCAGTTCTTC.

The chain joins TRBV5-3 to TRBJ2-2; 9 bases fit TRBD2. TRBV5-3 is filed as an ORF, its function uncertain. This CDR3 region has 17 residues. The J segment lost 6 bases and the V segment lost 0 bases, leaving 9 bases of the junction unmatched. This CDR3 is CARSLALAGSRAGELFF. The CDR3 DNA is TGTGCCAGAAGCTTGGCTCTAGCGGGATCTAGGGCCGGGGAGCTGTTTTTT.

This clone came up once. The CDR3 region is CASSLKQGVDTQYF. In nucleotides, the CDR3 is TGCGCCAGCAGCTTGAAACAGGGTGTGGATACGCAGTATTTT. V and J are TRBV5-1 and TRBJ2-3; D may be TRBD1 (6 bases). CDR1 and CDR2 (germline): SGHRS, YFSETQ. Trimming stripped 1 base from V and 6 bases from J, with 12 bases between. There are 14 residues in the CDR3.